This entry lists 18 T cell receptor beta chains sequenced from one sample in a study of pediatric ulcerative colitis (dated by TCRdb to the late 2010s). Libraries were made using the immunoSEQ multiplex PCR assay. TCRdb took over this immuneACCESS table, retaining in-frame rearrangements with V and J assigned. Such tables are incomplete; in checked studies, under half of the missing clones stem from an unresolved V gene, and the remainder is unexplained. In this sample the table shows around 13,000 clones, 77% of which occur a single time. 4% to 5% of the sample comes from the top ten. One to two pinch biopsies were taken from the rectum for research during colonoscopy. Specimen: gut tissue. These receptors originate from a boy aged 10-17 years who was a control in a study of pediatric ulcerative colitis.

CDR3 region: CAWSVLISGRLDEQFF. The CDR3 DNA is TGTGCCTGGAGTGTACTAATCAGCGGGAGGTTGGATGAGCAGTTCTTC. The chain combines TRBV30 with TRBJ2-1; 9 bases fit TRBD2. V gave up 0 bases and J gave up 8 bases; unmatched junction bases: 11. The CDR3 loop spans 16 amino acids. CDR1 and CDR2 from the germline V gene are GTSNPN and SVGIG (reference sequence).

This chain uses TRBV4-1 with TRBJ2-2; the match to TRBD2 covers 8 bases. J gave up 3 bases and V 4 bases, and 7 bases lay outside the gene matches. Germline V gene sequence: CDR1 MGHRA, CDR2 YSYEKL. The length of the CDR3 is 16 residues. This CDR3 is CASSPQGLVDTGELFF. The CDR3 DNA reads TGCGCCAGCAGCCCACAGGGACTAGTTGACACCGGGGAGCTGTTTTTT.

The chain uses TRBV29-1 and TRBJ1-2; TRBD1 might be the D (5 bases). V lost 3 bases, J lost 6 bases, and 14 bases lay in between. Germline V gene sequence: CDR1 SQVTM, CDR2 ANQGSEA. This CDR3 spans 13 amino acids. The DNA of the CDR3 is TGCAGCGTTGATCCGGGTGGGGGAAATGGCTACACCTTC. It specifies CSVDPGGGNGYTF.

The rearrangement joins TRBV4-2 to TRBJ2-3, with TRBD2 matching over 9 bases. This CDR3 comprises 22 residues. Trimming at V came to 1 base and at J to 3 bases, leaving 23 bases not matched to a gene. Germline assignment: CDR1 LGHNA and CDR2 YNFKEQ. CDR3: CASSQGPHMGLAIVGTTDTQYF. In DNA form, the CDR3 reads TGTGCCAGCAGCCAAGGCCCTCACATGGGACTAGCTATAGTGGGAACAACAGATACGCAGTATTTT.

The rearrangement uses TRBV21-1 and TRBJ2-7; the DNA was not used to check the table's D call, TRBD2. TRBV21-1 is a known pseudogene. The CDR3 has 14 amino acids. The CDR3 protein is CASSKDGGSYEQYV. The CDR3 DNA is TGTGCCAGCAGCAAAGACGGCGGCTCCTACGAGCAGTACGTC.

For the CDR3, the DNA is TGTGCCAGCAGCGAAAAAGGAGACAGGGAGAACACTGAAGCTTTCTTT. Protein product: CASSEKGDRENTEAFF. The V call is TRBV7-3, the J call TRBJ1-1, with 7 bases matching TRBD1. CDR3 length: 16 residues. With V trimmed by 5 bases and J by 1 base, 10 bases remained unmatched. From germline, CDR1 is SGHTA and CDR2 FQGTGA. Looking up the rest from reference TRBV7-3 and TRBJ1-1 gives the full variable domain: GAGVSQTPSNKVTEKGKYVELRCDPISGHTALYWYRQSLGQGPEFLIYFQGTGAADDSGLPNDRFFAVRPEGSVSTLKIQRTERGDSAVYLCASSEKGDRENTEAFFGQGTRLTVV.

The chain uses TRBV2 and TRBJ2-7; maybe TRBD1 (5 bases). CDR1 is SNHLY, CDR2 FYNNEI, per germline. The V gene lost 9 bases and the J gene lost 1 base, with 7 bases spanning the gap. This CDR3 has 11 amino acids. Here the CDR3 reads CASDSSYEQYV. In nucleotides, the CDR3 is TGTGCCAGTGACAGTTCCTACGAGCAGTACGTC.

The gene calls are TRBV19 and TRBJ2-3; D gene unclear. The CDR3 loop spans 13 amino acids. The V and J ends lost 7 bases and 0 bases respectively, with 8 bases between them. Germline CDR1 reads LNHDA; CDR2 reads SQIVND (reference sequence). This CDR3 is CASMGRSTDTQYF. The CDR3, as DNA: TGTGCCAGTATGGGCAGAAGCACAGATACGCAGTATTTT.

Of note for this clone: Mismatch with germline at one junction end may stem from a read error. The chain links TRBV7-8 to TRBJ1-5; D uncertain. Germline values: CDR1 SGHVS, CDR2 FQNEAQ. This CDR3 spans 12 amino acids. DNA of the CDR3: TGTGCCAGCAGCCTAGCGTATCAGCCCCAGCATTTT. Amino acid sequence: CASSLAYQPQHF.

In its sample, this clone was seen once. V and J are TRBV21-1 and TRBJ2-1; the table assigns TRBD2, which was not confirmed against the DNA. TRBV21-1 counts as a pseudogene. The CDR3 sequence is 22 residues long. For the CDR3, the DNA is TGTGCCAGCAGCCCAGGAGGGACTAGCGAGGCGCAGGGCCCAAGCTCCTACAATGAGCAGTTCTTC. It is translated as CASSPGGTSEAQGPSSYNEQFF.

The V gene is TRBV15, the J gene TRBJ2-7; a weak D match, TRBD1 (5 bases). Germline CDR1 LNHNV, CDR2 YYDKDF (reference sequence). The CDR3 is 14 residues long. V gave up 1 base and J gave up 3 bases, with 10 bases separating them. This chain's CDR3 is CATSRGAGFYEQYF. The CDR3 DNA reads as TGTGCCACCAGCAGAGGGGCAGGGTTCTACGAGCAGTACTTC.

CDR3 sequence: CAWSYGLGGGFDEQYV. Written as DNA, the CDR3 is TGTGCCTGGAGTTACGGGCTGGGAGGAGGCTTTGACGAGCAGTACGTC. The chain couples TRBV30 to TRBJ2-7, with a weak D call TRBD2 (6 bases). The CDR3 totals 16 residues. Germline loops: CDR1 GTSNPN, CDR2 SVGIG (reference sequence). V was cut by 2 bases and J by 5 bases, with 22 bases left in between.

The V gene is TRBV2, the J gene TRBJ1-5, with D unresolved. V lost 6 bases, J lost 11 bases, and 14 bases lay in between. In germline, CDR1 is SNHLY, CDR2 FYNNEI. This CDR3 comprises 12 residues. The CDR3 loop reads CASRESSGTQHF. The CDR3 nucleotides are TGTGCCAGCAGAGAATCTTCGGGTACCCAGCATTTT.

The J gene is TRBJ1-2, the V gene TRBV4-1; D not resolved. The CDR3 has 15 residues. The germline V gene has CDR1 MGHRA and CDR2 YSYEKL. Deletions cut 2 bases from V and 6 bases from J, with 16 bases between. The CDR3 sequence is CASSQYLEQNDGYTF. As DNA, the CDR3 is TGCGCCAGCAGCCAATATCTAGAACAAAACGATGGCTACACCTTC.

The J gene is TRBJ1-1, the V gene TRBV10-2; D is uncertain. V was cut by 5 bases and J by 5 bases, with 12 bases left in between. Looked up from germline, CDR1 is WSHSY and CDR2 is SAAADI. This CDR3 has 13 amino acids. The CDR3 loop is CASSRGGGTEAFF. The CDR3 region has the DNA TGCGCCAGCAGTCGCGGAGGTGGTACTGAAGCTTTCTTT.

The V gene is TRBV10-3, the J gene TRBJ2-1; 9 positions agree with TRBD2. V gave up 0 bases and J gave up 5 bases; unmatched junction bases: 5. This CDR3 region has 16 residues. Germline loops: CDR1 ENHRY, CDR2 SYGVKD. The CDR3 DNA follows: TGTGCCATCAGTGAGTCAGGGCTAGCGGGAAACAATGAGCAGTTCTTC. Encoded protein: CAISESGLAGNNEQFF.

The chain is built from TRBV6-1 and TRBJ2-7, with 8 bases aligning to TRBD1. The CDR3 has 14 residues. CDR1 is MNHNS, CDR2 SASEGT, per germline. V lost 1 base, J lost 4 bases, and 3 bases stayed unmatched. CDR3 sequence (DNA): TGTGCCAGCAGTGAAGTCAGGGGGCAGTACGAGCAGTACTTC. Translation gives CASSEVRGQYEQYF.

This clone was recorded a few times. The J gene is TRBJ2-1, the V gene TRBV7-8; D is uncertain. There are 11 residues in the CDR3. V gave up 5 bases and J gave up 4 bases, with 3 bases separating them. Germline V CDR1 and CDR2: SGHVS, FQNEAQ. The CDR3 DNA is TGTGCCAGCAGCCGATACAATGAGCAGTTCTTC. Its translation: CASSRYNEQFF. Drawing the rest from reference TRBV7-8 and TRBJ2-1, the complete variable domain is GAGVSQSPRYKVAKRGQDVALRCDPISGHVSLFWYQQALGQGPEFLTYFQNEAQLDKSGLPSDRFFAERPEGSVSTLKIQRTQQEDSAVYLCASSRYNEQFFGPGTRLTVL.